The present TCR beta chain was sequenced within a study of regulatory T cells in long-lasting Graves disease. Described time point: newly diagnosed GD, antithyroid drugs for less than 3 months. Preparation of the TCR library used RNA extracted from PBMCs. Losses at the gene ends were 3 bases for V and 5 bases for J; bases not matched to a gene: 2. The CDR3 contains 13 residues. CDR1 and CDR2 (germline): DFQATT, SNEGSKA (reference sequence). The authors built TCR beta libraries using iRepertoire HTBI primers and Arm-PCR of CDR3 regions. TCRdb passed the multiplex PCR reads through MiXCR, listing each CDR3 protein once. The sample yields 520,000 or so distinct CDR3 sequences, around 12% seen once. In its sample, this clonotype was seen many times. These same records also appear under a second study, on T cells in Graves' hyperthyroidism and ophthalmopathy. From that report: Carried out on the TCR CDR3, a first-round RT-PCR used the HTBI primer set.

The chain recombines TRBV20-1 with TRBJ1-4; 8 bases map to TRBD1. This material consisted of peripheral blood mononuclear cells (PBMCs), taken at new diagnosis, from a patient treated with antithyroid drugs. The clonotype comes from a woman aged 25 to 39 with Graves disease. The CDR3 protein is CSARTGANEKLFF. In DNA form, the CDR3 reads TGCAGTGCTAGGACAGGGGCAAATGAAAAACTGTTTTTT.